The 17 T cell receptor beta chains in this list originate from one sample, sequenced in a study of patients and donors after allogeneic stem cell transplantation. MiXCR was run by TCRdb on the RT-PCR reads, yielding one entry per CDR3 protein. The repertoire has tens of thousands of distinct CDR3 sequences, 26% of them found once; the top ten carry more than 20%. Sequenced input: blood, either unsorted or a sorted T cell fraction (not recorded which). Receptors originate from a human donor who was either an allogeneic HSCT recipient or a stem cell or donor lymphocyte infusion donor (not recorded which). It is not recorded whose cells these are; they may come from a transplant donor.

This clonotype has ten or more counts. The rearrangement links TRBV14 to TRBJ1-2, with D tentatively TRBD1 (5 bases). V lost 5 bases and J lost 5, with 15 bases in between. Germline V gene lookup returns CDR1 SGHDN and CDR2 FVKESK. This CDR3 has 14 residues. CDR3 DNA: TGTGCCAGCAGCAATCCCGGGACGGCTTATGGCTACACCTTC. Encoded protein: CASSNPGTAYGYTF.

Many counts were recorded for this clonotype. This rearrangement joins TRBV5-1 to TRBJ1-1, with no clear D. The CDR3 covers 15 residues. The germline V gene encodes CDR1 SGHRS and CDR2 YFSETQ. Trimming pared 0 bases from V and 1 base from J, leaving 10 bases between. The CDR3 spells CASSLVGSGNTEAFF. The CDR3 DNA reads TGCGCCAGCAGCTTGGTGGGATCAGGGAACACTGAAGCTTTCTTT.

This clonotype has only a few counts. J is TRBJ2-7 and V is TRBV11-1; D uncertain. CDR1 and CDR2 from the germline V gene are SGHAT and FQDESV (reference sequence). This CDR3 contains 12 residues. The V and J ends lost 4 bases and 7 bases respectively, with 11 bases between them. The DNA for the CDR3 is TGTGCCAGCAGCTCTCCTCTGGGAGAGCAGTACTTC. This encodes CASSSPLGEQYF.

The chain has TRBV28 and TRBJ1-6, with D possibly TRBD1 on 5 matching bases. Looked up from germline, CDR1 is MDHEN and CDR2 is SYDVKM. V was cut by 6 bases and J by 9 bases, with 9 bases left in between. There are 12 residues in the CDR3. CDR3 DNA: TGTGCCAGCAGCTCCGGGGGTTCACCCCTCCACTTT. It is translated as CASSSGGSPLHF.

The rearrangement uses TRBV5-1 and TRBJ1-5; D is possibly TRBD1 (5 bases). The germline CDR1 and CDR2 sequences are SGHRS and YFSETQ. V was pared by 0 bases and J by 4 bases, with 8 bases between. The CDR3 is made up of 14 amino acids. The DNA for the CDR3 is TGCGCCAGCAGCTTGGGACAGAAGAATCAGCCCCAGCATTTT. This encodes CASSLGQKNQPQHF. Supplemented by reference TRBV5-1 and TRBJ1-5, the full variable domain reads KAGVTQTPRYLIKTRGQQVTLSCSPISGHRSVSWYQQTPGQGLQFLFEYFSETQRNKGNFPGRFSGRQFSNSRSEMNVSTLELGDSALYLCASSLGQKNQPQHFGDGTRLSIL.

This clonotype was counted only a few times. The chain uses TRBV6-2 or TRBV6-3 and TRBJ1-1, with unresolved D. This CDR3 spans 16 amino acids. V lost 1 base and J lost 0, with 12 bases in between. CDR1 MNHEY and CDR2 SVGEGT come from the germline V gene. The CDR3 sequence: CASSYFRRSMNTEAFF. CDR3 nucleotide sequence: TGTGCCAGCAGTTACTTTCGAAGGAGCATGAACACTGAAGCTTTCTTT.

Here the CDR3 reads CASSWLGNQETQYF. The CDR3 DNA reads TGTGCCAGCAGTTGGCTTGGCAACCAAGAGACCCAGTACTTC. The genes are TRBV6-5 and TRBJ2-5; D is ambiguous. The CDR3 extends over 14 amino acids. V lost 4 bases, J lost 0 bases, and 9 bases lay in between. Germline CDR1 reads MNHEY; CDR2 reads SVGAGI.

The genes are TRBV18 and TRBJ2-1; 9 nucleotides align to TRBD1. The CDR3 sequence is 15 residues long. Per the germline V gene, CDR1 is KGHSH and CDR2 is LQKENI. With 3 bases clipped from V and 6 bases from J, the junction kept 6 bases outside the gene matches. DNA of the CDR3: TGTGCCAGCTCACCGGGACAGGGTTCAACCAATGAGCAGTTCTTC. Translated: CASSPGQGSTNEQFF.

V is TRBV12-3 or TRBV12-4 and J is TRBJ2-7; 11 bases line up with TRBD2. The CDR3 runs 14 residues. J gave up 7 bases and V 6 bases, and 8 bases lay outside the gene matches. CDR3 in amino acids: CASSLLAGVREQYF. For the CDR3, the DNA is TGTGCCAGCAGCCTACTAGCGGGAGTGCGAGAGCAGTACTTC.

This clonotype was seen more than once but under ten times. The rearrangement links TRBV12-3 or TRBV12-4 to TRBJ2-3, with a tentative D call TRBD2 (6 bases). V gave up 6 bases and J gave up 4 bases, with 11 bases separating them. The CDR3 loop spans 13 amino acids. The DNA of the CDR3 is TGTGCCAGCAGCGGGAGAGAGGCAGATACGCAGTATTTT. Protein: CASSGREADTQYF.

This clonotype was observed a few times. The chain has TRBV11-2 and TRBJ1-1; 8 bases align to TRBD1. V shed 4 bases and J 11 bases; nucleotides not matched to a gene: 12. The CDR3 is 14 residues long. Germline-derived CDR1 and CDR2 are SGHAT and FQNNGV. The CDR3 coding sequence is TGTGCCAGCAGCTACTCCCGACAGGGGAATGGGGCTTTCTTT. It is translated as CASSYSRQGNGAFF.

The DNA of the CDR3 is TGTGCCAGCAGCTTGGCCTTAGCGGGACTAGGGGCAGATACGCAGTATTTT. Translated, it gives CASSLALAGLGADTQYF. The rearrangement joins TRBV5-4 to TRBJ2-3; 8 bases are shared with TRBD2. V dropped 0 bases and J dropped 4; count of bases not matched to a gene: 10. Germline V gene data show CDR1 as SGHNT and CDR2 as YYREEE (reference sequence). This CDR3 is built from 17 residues. Looking up the rest from reference TRBV5-4 and TRBJ2-3 gives the full variable domain: ETGVTQSPTHLIKTRGQQVTLRCSSQSGHNTVSWYQQALGQGPQFIFQYYREEENGRGNFPPRFSGLQFPNYSSELNVNALELDDSALYLCASSLALAGLGADTQYFGPGTRLTVL.

This clonotype was observed a handful of times. The genes are TRBV6-2 or TRBV6-3 and TRBJ2-7; 10 bases are shared with TRBD2. V shed 2 bases and J 2 bases; nucleotides not matched to a gene: 12. CDR3 length: 18 amino acids. Looked up from germline, CDR1 is MNHEY and CDR2 is SVGEGT. CDR3: CASSYPQDLAGAPYEQYF. The CDR3 bases are TGTGCCAGCAGTTACCCCCAGGATCTAGCGGGGGCTCCCTACGAGCAGTACTTC.

This chain connects TRBV5-1 to TRBJ1-2; D unclear. CDR1 is SGHRS and CDR2 is YFSETQ in the germline V gene. Trimming stripped 1 base from V and 4 bases from J, with 8 bases between. CDR3 size: 13 residues. CDR3 region: CASSLNYGYGYTF. Written as DNA, the CDR3 is TGCGCCAGCAGCTTGAATTACGGCTATGGCTACACCTTC.

The chain links TRBV25-1 to TRBJ2-3; no clear D. The CDR3 is 14 amino acids. Trimming left V 6 bases short and J 1 base short, with 11 bases between. Germline values: CDR1 MGHDK, CDR2 SYGVNS. The CDR3 sequence is CASSRPGGTDTQYF. Written as DNA, the CDR3 is TGTGCCAGCAGCCGGCCGGGCGGCACAGATACGCAGTATTTT.

This clonotype was counted ten times or more. This chain connects TRBV7-9 to TRBJ1-3; 8 positions match TRBD1. This CDR3 comprises 15 residues. Germline V gene sequence: CDR1 SEHNR, CDR2 FQNEAQ (reference sequence). V was pared by 4 bases and J by 0 bases, with 2 bases of the junction left unmatched. CDR3 sequence (DNA): TGTGCCAGCAGCTGGACAGGGCACTCTGGAAACACCATATATTTT. Protein: CASSWTGHSGNTIYF.

This clonotype occurred many times. This chain uses TRBV12-3 or TRBV12-4 with TRBJ1-6; 10 nucleotides match TRBD1. V lost 5 bases, J lost 6 bases, and 4 bases stayed unmatched. The CDR3 contains 15 residues. The CDR3 DNA follows: TGTGCCAGCAGTCCCCGGACAGGGGGTAATTCACCCCTCCACTTT. Translated: CASSPRTGGNSPLHF.